This entry concerns a single TCR beta chain. Its antigen remains unknown. This CDR3 is also generated by other DNA sequences in the sample. Trimming removed 4 bases from V and 4 bases from J, with 17 bases in between. CDR1 is MDHEN, CDR2 SYDVKM, per germline. This CDR3 is 15 amino acids long. These data originate in a study of T cell responses to AZD1222 COVID-19 vaccine. As for the study in general: Whether given at about 4 or about 12 weeks, second doses were pooled. Study results and caveats: Clonal diversity was possibly underestimated, and the donors were mostly white British, with more females. Only after the peak T cell response were repertoires sampled.

Repertoires were generated with immunoSEQ multiplex PCR, while TCRdb's copy carries only in-frame clones and drops some. The sample lists approximately 140,000 clones, 80% to 90% seen once, with 5.1% in the top ten. The chain joins TRBV28 to TRBJ2-7; D may be TRBD1 or TRBD2 (5 bases each). This clonotype was sampled from an adult in good health. Sequencing used peripheral blood, obtained on day 0 of AZD1222 vaccination. Here the CDR3 DNA reads TGTGCCAGCAGTTCACCTGGGGGTACTCTTTACGAGCAGTACTTC. Its protein is CASSSPGGTLYEQYF.